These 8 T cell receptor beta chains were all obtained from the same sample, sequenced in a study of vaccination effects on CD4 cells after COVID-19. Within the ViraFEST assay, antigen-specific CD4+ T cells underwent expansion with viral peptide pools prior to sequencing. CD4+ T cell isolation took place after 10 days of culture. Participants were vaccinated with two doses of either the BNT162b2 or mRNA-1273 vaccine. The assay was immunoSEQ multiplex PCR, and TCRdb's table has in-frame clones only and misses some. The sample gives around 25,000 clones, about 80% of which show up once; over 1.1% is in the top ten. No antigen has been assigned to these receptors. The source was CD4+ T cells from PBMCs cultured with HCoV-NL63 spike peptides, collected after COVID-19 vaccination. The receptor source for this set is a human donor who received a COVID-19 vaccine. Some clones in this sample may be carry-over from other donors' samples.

CDR3 sequence: CASSSGLAGGERELFF. The CDR3 region has the DNA TGTGCCAGCAGCTCCGGACTAGCGGGGGGGGAGCGGGAGCTGTTTTTT. The genes are TRBV7-2 and TRBJ2-2, with 15 bases identical to TRBD2. CDR3 length: 16 amino acids. Looked up from germline, CDR1 is SGHTA and CDR2 is FQGNSA. With V trimmed by 4 bases and J by 9 bases, 6 bases remained unmatched. The full variable domain, in which reference TRBV7-2 and TRBJ2-2 provide the parts outside the CDR3, is GAGVSQSPSNKVTEKGKDVELRCDPISGHTALYWYRQSLGQGLEFLIYFQGNSAPDKSGLPSDRFSAERTGGSVSTLTIQRTQQEDSAVYLCASSSGLAGGERELFFGEGSRLTVL.

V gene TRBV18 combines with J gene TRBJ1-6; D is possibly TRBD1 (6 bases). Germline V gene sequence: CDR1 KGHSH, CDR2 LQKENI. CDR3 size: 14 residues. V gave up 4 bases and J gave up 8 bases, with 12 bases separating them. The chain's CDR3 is CASSRQPGDSPLHF. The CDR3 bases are TGTGCCAGCTCACGACAGCCAGGGGATTCACCCCTCCACTTT.

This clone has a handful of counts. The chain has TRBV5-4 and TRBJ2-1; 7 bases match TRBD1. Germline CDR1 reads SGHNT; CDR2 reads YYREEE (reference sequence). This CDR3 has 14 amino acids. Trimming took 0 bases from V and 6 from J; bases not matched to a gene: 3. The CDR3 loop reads CASSLVQGSNEQFF. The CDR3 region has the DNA TGTGCCAGCAGCTTGGTACAGGGGTCCAATGAGCAGTTCTTC.

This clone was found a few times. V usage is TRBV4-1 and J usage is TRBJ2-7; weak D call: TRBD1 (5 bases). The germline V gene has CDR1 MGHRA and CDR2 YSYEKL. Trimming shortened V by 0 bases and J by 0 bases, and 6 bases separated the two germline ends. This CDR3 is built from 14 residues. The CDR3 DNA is TGCGCCAGCAGCCAAGATCAGGGCTCCTACGAGCAGTACGTC. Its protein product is CASSQDQGSYEQYV.

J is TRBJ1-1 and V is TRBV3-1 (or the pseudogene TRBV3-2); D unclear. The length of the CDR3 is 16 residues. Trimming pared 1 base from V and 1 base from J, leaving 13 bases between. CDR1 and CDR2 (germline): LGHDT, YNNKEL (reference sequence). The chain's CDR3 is CASSQVNPRTNTEAFF. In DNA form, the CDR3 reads TGTGCCAGCAGCCAAGTCAACCCCAGAACGAACACTGAAGCTTTCTTT.

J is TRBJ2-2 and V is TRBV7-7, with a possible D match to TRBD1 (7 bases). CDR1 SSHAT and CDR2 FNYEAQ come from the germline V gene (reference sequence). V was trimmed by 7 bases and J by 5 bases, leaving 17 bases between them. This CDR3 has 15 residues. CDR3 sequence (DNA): TGTGCCAGCACCCAAGACAGGGCGGGAACCGGGGAGCTGTTTTTT. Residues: CASTQDRAGTGELFF.

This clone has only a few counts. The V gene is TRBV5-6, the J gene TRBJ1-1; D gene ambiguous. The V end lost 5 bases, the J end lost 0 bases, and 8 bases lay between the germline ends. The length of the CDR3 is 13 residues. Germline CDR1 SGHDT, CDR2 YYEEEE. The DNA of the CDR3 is TGTGCCAGCAGTCCTACATTGAACACTGAAGCTTTCTTT. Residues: CASSPTLNTEAFF.

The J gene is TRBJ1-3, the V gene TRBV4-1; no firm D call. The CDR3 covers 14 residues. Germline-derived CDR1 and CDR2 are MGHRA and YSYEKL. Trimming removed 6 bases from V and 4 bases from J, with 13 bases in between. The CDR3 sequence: CASRPVGIGNTIYF. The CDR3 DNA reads TGCGCCAGCAGACCCGTAGGGATCGGAAACACCATATATTTT.